This TCR beta chain was found in a study of blood T cells in healthy people across ages. This clonotype has a handful of counts. PCR was performed a second time for roughly 7 to 12 cycles using a sample-barcoded 5' primer and a J-beta primer mix. TCRdb processed the 5' RACE reads anew with MiXCR; each CDR3 protein has one entry. Here the sample spans over 450,000 distinct CDR3 sequences, less than 25% being singletons. This CDR3 comprises 17 residues. V lost 7 bases to trimming and J lost 0 bases, with 22 bases between them. Germline V gene lookup returns CDR1 MNHNS and CDR2 SASEGT. This same sample was also part of a study on T cells of mothers and their children. That source notes: Primer M1S, used in the second PCR, introduced sample barcodes and 2-4 random nucleotides. The data showed no persistent microchimeric T cell clones.

What was sequenced was blood. The TCR comes from a boy under 18 in good health. The J gene is TRBJ2-7, the V gene TRBV6-1, with a tentative D call TRBD1 (5 bases). The CDR3, as DNA: TGTGCCAGCACTACAACGCGGCAGGGTAGTATCTCCTACGAGCAGTACTTC. Amino acid sequence: CASTTTRQGSISYEQYF.